Following are 27 T cell receptor beta chains from one sample sequenced in a study of blood T cells in healthy people across ages. For the second PCR, which ran for about 6 to 12 cycles, a sample-barcoded 5' primer and a J-beta primer mix were used. One entry per CDR3 protein results from TCRdb running MiXCR on the 5' RACE reads. The repertoire has more than 800,000 distinct CDR3 sequences, 29% of them found once; the top ten carry about 18%. Sequenced: blood. These receptors all stem from an elderly woman in good health.

This chain connects TRBV27 to TRBJ1-6; D is perhaps TRBD1 (6 bases). This CDR3 spans 15 amino acids. Germline V gene sequence: CDR1 MNHEY, CDR2 SMNVEV (reference sequence). With 5 bases removed from V and 7 bases from J, the gap between germline ends came to 15 bases. The CDR3: CASSVQGLPNSPLHF. CDR3 bases: TGTGCCAGCAGTGTACAGGGATTACCCAATTCACCCCTCCACTTT.

This chain uses TRBV19 with TRBJ2-2; D unresolved. The CDR3 runs 12 residues. CDR1 and CDR2 (germline): LNHDA, SQIVND (reference sequence). V gave up 7 bases and J gave up 5 bases, with 8 bases separating them. The CDR3 DNA is TGTGCCAGTACCCCTCGGACCGGGGAGCTGTTTTTT. Its translation: CASTPRTGELFF.

This clonotype was seen ten or more times. As DNA, the CDR3 is TGCGCCAGCAGCCGGGACAGGGCCAGGGGAGATACGCAGTATTTT. Translation gives CASSRDRARGDTQYF. The gene calls are TRBV4-3 and TRBJ2-3, with TRBD1 matching over 9 bases. The length of the CDR3 is 15 residues. After removal of 4 bases from V and 5 bases from J, the junction contained 7 bases not matched to a gene. CDR1 is LGHNA and CDR2 is YSLEER in the germline V gene.

The chain is built from TRBV7-9 and TRBJ2-3, with TRBD2 identical over 7 bases. V was pared by 2 bases and J by 2 bases, with 7 bases of the junction left unmatched. The CDR3 is 16 amino acids. Germline loops: CDR1 SEHNR, CDR2 FQNEAQ (reference sequence). The CDR3 DNA follows: TGTGCCAGCAGCTTACACTCGGGGGGAGCCACAGATACGCAGTATTTT. As protein: CASSLHSGGATDTQYF.

This clonotype was seen only a few times. This sequence joins TRBV5-1 and TRBJ1-2; no firm D call. V lost 4 bases and J 4 bases, leaving 17 bases between the germline ends. Germline V gene sequence: CDR1 SGHRS, CDR2 YFSETQ. The CDR3 spans 15 residues. The CDR3 coding sequence is TGCGCCAGCAGCGTGACCGGTGCCGTTGGCTATGGCTACACCTTC. Translated: CASSVTGAVGYGYTF. The full variable domain, its missing parts supplied by reference TRBV5-1 and TRBJ1-2, is KAGVTQTPRYLIKTRGQQVTLSCSPISGHRSVSWYQQTPGQGLQFLFEYFSETQRNKGNFPGRFSGRQFSNSRSEMNVSTLELGDSALYLCASSVTGAVGYGYTFGSGTRLTVV.

V is TRBV7-9 and J is TRBJ2-1; 13 bases align to TRBD2. The J segment lost 5 bases and the V segment lost 2 bases, leaving 6 bases of the junction unmatched. This CDR3 comprises 17 residues. Germline loops: CDR1 SEHNR, CDR2 FQNEAQ (reference sequence). CDR3 DNA: TGTGCCAGCAGCTTACAGCGGGGACTAGCGGGGCACAATGAGCAGTTCTTC. Translation gives CASSLQRGLAGHNEQFF.

In regard to this clonotype: A single base separates this from a much larger clone, so it may be a read error. This chain joins TRBV12-3 or TRBV12-4 and TRBJ1-4; D uncertain. The CDR3 spans 14 residues. Trimming pared 2 bases from V and 4 bases from J, leaving 8 bases between. The CDR3 sequence is CASSLRTYNEKLFF. The CDR3 DNA reads as TGTGCCAGCAGTTTAAGGACCTATAATGAAAAACTGTTTTTT.

This clonotype was observed a handful of times. This sequence joins TRBV11-2 and TRBJ1-1, with 8 bases identical to TRBD1. CDR1 is SGHAT, CDR2 FQNNGV, per germline. Germline trimming cut 3 bases from V and 1 base from J; bases unmatched to any gene: 7. CDR3 length equals 16 residues. This chain's CDR3 is CASSFSGTGGNTEAFF. CDR3 nucleotides: TGTGCCAGCAGCTTCTCAGGCACAGGGGGGAACACTGAAGCTTTCTTT.

This clonotype was counted only a few times. This chain joins TRBV4-3 and TRBJ2-2, with D perhaps TRBD2 (6 bases). The germline V and J ends were trimmed by 2 bases and 3 bases, with 13 bases remaining between them. The CDR3 totals 16 residues. Per the germline V gene, CDR1 is LGHNA and CDR2 is YSLEER. In nucleotides, the CDR3 is TGCGCCAGCAGCCAACTTGGGGGGACGGACACCGGGGAGCTGTTTTTT. It yields the protein CASSQLGGTDTGELFF.

Regarding this clonotype: This may be a read error: a much more frequent sequence differs by one nucleotide. CDR3 coding DNA: TGTGCCAGCAGCTCGACAGGGCCTCCTCCCTGCGAGCAGTACTTC. Translating gives CASSSTGPPPCEQYF. The genes are TRBV5-6 and TRBJ2-5; 7 bases agree with TRBD1. The DNA end lines up better with TRBJ2-7; the J call may be wrong. This CDR3 comprises 15 residues. CDR1 is SGHDT and CDR2 is YYEEEE in the germline V gene.

The J gene is TRBJ2-1, the V gene TRBV11-3; 7 bases fit TRBD1. CDR1 SGHNT and CDR2 YENEEA come from the germline V gene. CDR3 length equals 16 residues. The junction had 15 bases not matched to a gene; V was cut back by 4 bases and J by 9 bases. The CDR3, as DNA: TGTGCCAGCAGCTCCTCCGGGACAGCCACGAGGGCTGAGCAGTTCTTC. Encoded protein: CASSSSGTATRAEQFF.

This clonotype was detected ten times or more. The J gene is TRBJ2-1, the V gene TRBV6-5; D may be TRBD2 (5 bases). The length of the CDR3 is 13 residues. Germline V gene sequence: CDR1 MNHEY, CDR2 SVGAGI. Trimming removed 5 bases from V and 9 bases from J, with 14 bases in between. As DNA, the CDR3 is TGTGCCAGCAGTGACGGACTTTTAGGTGAGCAGTTCTTC. Residues: CASSDGLLGEQFF.

This clonotype appeared a few times. A much larger clone lies a single base off, so this may be a read error. The rearrangement uses TRBV6-2 or TRBV6-3 and TRBJ2-4; D remains ambiguous. Looked up from germline, CDR1 is MNHEY and CDR2 is SVGEGT. V lost 2 bases, J lost 13 bases, and 15 bases lay in between. This CDR3 has 13 residues. The CDR3 region is CASSYRDGTEQYF. CDR3 nucleotides: TGTGCCAGCAGTTACAGGGATGGCACTGAGCAGTACTTC.

As to this clonotype: With a much larger clone just one base away, this may be a read error. This sequence joins TRBV6-2 or TRBV6-3 and TRBJ2-5, with 8 positions matching TRBD1. CDR1 is MNHEY, CDR2 SVGEGT, per germline. V trimming: 7 bases; J trimming: 4 bases; junction bases outside the gene matches: 14. The CDR3 has 16 residues. This chain's CDR3 is CASNSHWGTGGETQYF. CDR3 DNA: TGTGCCAGCAATTCCCATTGGGGGACAGGTGGAGAGACCCAGTACTTC.

This clonotype was found many times. The rearrangement joins TRBV18 to TRBJ1-6, with D perhaps TRBD1 (6 bases). The germline V and J ends were trimmed by 5 bases and 5 bases, with 13 bases remaining between them. The CDR3 runs 15 residues. The germline V gene has CDR1 KGHSH and CDR2 LQKENI. The CDR3 coding sequence is TGTGCCAGCTCAATCGGAGGGGACAATAATTCACCCCTCCACTTT. Translating it yields CASSIGGDNNSPLHF.

At least ten counts were recorded for this clonotype. V gene TRBV29-1 combines with J gene TRBJ2-1; no firm D call. V was clipped by 3 bases and J by 0 bases, with 9 bases between them. This CDR3 comprises 14 residues. Germline CDR1 reads SQVTM; CDR2 reads ANQGSEA. This chain's CDR3 is CSVDDGGSYNEQFF. As DNA, the CDR3 is TGCAGCGTTGACGACGGTGGCTCCTACAATGAGCAGTTCTTC.

The chain employs TRBV20-1 and TRBJ1-5; D perhaps matches TRBD1 (5 bases). Germline CDR1 and CDR2: DFQATT and SNEGSKA (reference sequence). The V and J ends lost 0 bases and 0 bases respectively, with 18 bases between them. This CDR3 is 18 amino acids long. CDR3 residues: CSAREDEGYRYSNQPQHF. The CDR3 DNA sequence: TGCAGTGCTAGAGAGGACGAGGGGTACCGCTATAGCAATCAGCCCCAGCATTTT.

On this clonotype: The germline gene is not matched at one end of the junction; a read error may be the cause. The V and J genes are TRBV4-2 and TRBJ2-1; no definite D call. Germline-derived CDR1 and CDR2 are LGHNA and YNFKEQ. The CDR3 has 11 amino acids. CDR3 in amino acids: CASSKEDEQFF. As DNA, the CDR3 is TGTGCCAGCAGCAAAGAGGATGAGCAGTTCTTC.

This clonotype appeared many times. For the CDR3, the DNA is TGTGCCAGCAGCTTCGGGGCGAGGGAGACCCAGTACTTC. It codes for CASSFGARETQYF. The rearrangement joins TRBV7-2 to TRBJ2-5; either TRBD1 or TRBD2 may fit D (5 bases each). Germline V CDR1 and CDR2: SGHTA, FQGNSA. The CDR3 consists of 13 residues. V was shortened by 3 bases and J by 5 bases, with 10 bases between the two germline ends.

This clonotype was observed a handful of times. DNA for the CDR3: TGCGCCAGCAGCTTGGCGCGGAGTGGCCGCTACAATGAGCAGTTCTTC. This gives the protein CASSLARSGRYNEQFF. J is TRBJ2-1 and V is TRBV5-1; D gene unclear. This CDR3 region has 16 residues. V lost 0 bases and J 3 bases, leaving 13 bases between the germline ends. Germline CDR1 is SGHRS and CDR2 is YFSETQ.

V usage is TRBV18 and J usage is TRBJ2-1, with D perhaps TRBD2 (6 bases). CDR3 length: 13 amino acids. Germline assignment: CDR1 KGHSH and CDR2 LQKENI. Trimming stripped 6 bases from V and 8 bases from J, with 14 bases between. The CDR3 reads CASSLVREYEQFF. As DNA, the CDR3 is TGTGCCAGCTCGCTGGTACGGGAGTATGAGCAGTTCTTC.

Comment on this clonotype: This clone may be a read error of a much larger clone one base away. The chain employs TRBV7-9 and TRBJ2-1, with 9 bases matching TRBD1. The DNA end lines up better with TRBJ2-7; the J call may be wrong. This CDR3 has 15 amino acids. Looked up from germline, CDR1 is SEHNR and CDR2 is FQNEAQ (reference sequence). The CDR3 sequence is CASSLRTGVYNEQYF. CDR3 nucleotides: TGTGCCAGCAGCTTAAGGACAGGGGTCTACAATGAGCAGTACTTC.

In regard to this clonotype: A single base separates this from a much larger clone, so it may be a read error. The CDR3 DNA sequence: TGCAGCGCTTTGACAGATAATGAAAAACGGTTTTTT. Protein: CSALTDNEKRFF. The chain carries TRBV29-1 and TRBJ1-4, with D possibly matching TRBD1 (5 bases). Germline assignment: CDR1 SQVTM and CDR2 ANQGSEA. CDR3 length: 12 residues.

This clonotype has ten or more counts. The rearrangement links TRBV7-2 to TRBJ2-5; D unresolved. The CDR3 spans 13 residues. V lost 5 bases to trimming and J lost 1 base, with 8 bases between them. CDR1 is SGHTA and CDR2 is FQGNSA in the germline V gene. The CDR3 DNA is TGTGCCAGCAGCAACGTATTCCAAGAGACCCAGTACTTC. It yields the protein CASSNVFQETQYF.

A word on this clonotype: The junction departs from the called germline gene at one end, perhaps through a read error. The J gene is TRBJ2-3, the V gene TRBV7-2; a possible D gene is TRBD1 (5 bases). This CDR3 has 14 residues. Per germline, CDR1 SGHTA and CDR2 FQGNSA. The CDR3 nucleotides read TGTGCCAGCAGCTTAACAGGTTTCACAGATACGCGGTATTTT. It yields the protein CASSLTGFTDTRYF.

This clonotype has ten or more counts. The chain is built from TRBV5-6 and TRBJ2-7, with D unresolved. The length of the CDR3 is 14 residues. The V end lost 6 bases, the J end lost 0 bases, and 13 bases lay between the germline ends. Germline CDR1 is SGHDT and CDR2 is YYEEEE. CDR3 region: CASNSNIVSYEQYF. The DNA of the CDR3 is TGTGCCAGCAACTCAAATATTGTCTCCTACGAGCAGTACTTC.

This clonotype was detected ten times or more. V usage is TRBV10-3 and J usage is TRBJ1-1; D not certain. The CDR3 consists of 15 residues. Trimming shortened V by 3 bases and J by 6 bases, and 17 bases separated the two germline ends. Germline V gene data show CDR1 as ENHRY and CDR2 as SYGVKD. The CDR3 DNA follows: TGTGCCATCAGTGATTTAGACGGTCGTGGGTCTGAAGCTTTCTTT. This gives the protein CAISDLDGRGSEAFF.